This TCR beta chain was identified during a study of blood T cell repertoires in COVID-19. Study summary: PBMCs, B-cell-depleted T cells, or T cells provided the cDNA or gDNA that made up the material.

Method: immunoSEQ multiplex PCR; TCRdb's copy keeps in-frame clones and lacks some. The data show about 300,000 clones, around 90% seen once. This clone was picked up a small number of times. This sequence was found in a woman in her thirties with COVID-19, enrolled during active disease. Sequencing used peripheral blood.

The CDR3 DNA sequence: TGTGCCAGCAGCGCGAGTGACAGGCTATATGGCTACACCTTC. Translating it yields CASSASDRLYGYTF. V gene TRBV7-2 combines with J gene TRBJ1-2, with D possibly TRBD1 on 6 matching bases. CDR1 SGHTA and CDR2 FQGNSA come from the germline V gene. This CDR3 spans 14 amino acids. The V and J ends lost 5 bases and 5 bases respectively, with 15 bases between them. Variable domain in full (rest from reference TRBV7-2 and TRBJ1-2): GAGVSQSPSNKVTEKGKDVELRCDPISGHTALYWYRQSLGQGLEFLIYFQGNSAPDKSGLPSDRFSAERTGGSVSTLTIQRTQQEDSAVYLCASSASDRLYGYTFGSGTRLTVV.